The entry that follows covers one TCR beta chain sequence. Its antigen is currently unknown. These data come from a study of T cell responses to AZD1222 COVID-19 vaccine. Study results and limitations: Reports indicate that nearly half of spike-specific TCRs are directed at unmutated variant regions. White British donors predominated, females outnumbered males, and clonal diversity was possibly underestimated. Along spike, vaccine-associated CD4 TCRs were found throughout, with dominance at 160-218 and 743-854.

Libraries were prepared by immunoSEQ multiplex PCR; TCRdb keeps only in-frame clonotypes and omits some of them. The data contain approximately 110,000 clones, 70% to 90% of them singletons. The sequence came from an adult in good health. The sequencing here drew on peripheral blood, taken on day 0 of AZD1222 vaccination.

The CDR3 protein is CASSERTQSGLYTNTIYF. In nucleotides, the CDR3 is TGTGCCAGCAGCGAGAGAACGCAATCGGGCCTGTACACAAACACCATATATTTT. The V call is TRBV7-9, the J call TRBJ1-3, with D uncertain. The CDR3 length is 18 residues. Germline values: CDR1 SEHNR, CDR2 FQNEAQ (reference sequence). The V gene lost 5 bases and the J gene lost 6 bases, with 26 bases spanning the gap.